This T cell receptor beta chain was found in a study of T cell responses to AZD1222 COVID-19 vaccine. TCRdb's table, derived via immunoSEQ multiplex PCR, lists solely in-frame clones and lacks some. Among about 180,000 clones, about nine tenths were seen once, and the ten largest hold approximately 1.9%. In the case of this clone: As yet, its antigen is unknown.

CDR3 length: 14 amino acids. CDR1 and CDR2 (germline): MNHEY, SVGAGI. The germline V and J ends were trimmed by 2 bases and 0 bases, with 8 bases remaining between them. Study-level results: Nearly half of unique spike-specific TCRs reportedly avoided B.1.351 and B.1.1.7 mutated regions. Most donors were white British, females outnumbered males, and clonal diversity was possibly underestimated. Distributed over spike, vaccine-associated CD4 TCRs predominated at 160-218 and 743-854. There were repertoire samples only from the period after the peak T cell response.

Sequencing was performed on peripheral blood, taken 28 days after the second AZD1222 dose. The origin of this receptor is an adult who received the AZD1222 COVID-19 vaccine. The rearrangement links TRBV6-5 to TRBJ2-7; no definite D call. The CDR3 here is CASSYGYRSYEQYF. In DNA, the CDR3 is TGTGCCAGCAGTTACGGTTACCGCTCCTACGAGCAGTACTTC.